This T cell receptor (beta chain) was found in a study of prognosis after radiotherapy for stage I lung cancer (dated by TCRdb to the early 2020s). Broadly, across the study: Fewer than 20 stage I NSCLC patients were enrolled in Nanjing, China, between April 2018 and January 2019. Newly diagnosed primary stage I lung tumors were present in fourteen patients, and oligometastatic NSCLC after surgical resection of the primary tumor was present in several patients. Every patient was regarded as medically inoperable, because of comorbidities in 11 to 12 cases and refusal of surgery in over five cases. Ages in the cohort of about a dozen men and more than 5 women ranged from roughly 50 to 95 years, with a median of 74. Some 11 patients had adenocarcinoma and six or seven had squamous cell carcinoma as the tumor histology. Using image-guided IMRT or VMAT, SBRT was delivered in 3 to 5 fractions at a biologically effective dose of at least 100 Gy. In every patient, SBRT was given without any concurrent therapy. After SBRT, distant metastases developed in about 20% of the 19 patients at a median of around 7 months, while the remaining 15 patients had no significant progression. Peripheral blood TCR beta repertoires were profiled in stage I NSCLC patients before and after stereotactic body radiotherapy, and the repertoires were related to distant failure. A total of approximately 38 blood samples from 19 patients were sequenced, with one sample obtained before and one obtained after SBRT for each patient.

Two rounds of multiplex PCR on genomic DNA were used to amplify the TCR beta CDR3 region. In the first PCR round, primers specific to each TRBV and TRBJ gene were used, and the primer sequences were filed in Chinese patent CN105087789A. Universal primers were used in the second round of PCR. The Roche High Pure PCR Template Preparation Kit was used to extract genomic DNA from frozen PBMCs. An Illumina HiSeq 3000 was used to sequence the libraries paired-end with 151 bp reads. The original pipeline was this. CutAdapt was used to discard raw reads that did not contain the multiplex PCR primer sequences. PEAR was used to merge high-quality paired reads into contigs. By aligning each contig to reference sequences, MiXCR assigned the TRB V, D and J gene segments to that contig. To remove sequencing errors, CDR3 sequences were clustered according to base quality and sequence similarity. Diversity was measured as Shannon entropy normalized by the natural log of productive TCR sequence number. Clonality was defined as one minus Shannon entropy divided by the natural log of the number of unique clonotypes. Progression-free survival cut-offs for repertoire metrics were chosen using the Youden index of ROC curves, with analyses run in R 3.5.3. The public reads were quality trimmed at Q25 with fastp and then assembled into clones with MiXCR by TCRdb, keeping productive beta chains. Rows matching on CDR3 protein sequence are summarized as one entry with the most common DNA and genes. The V and J calls here are based on TCRdb, not the publication. The sample includes around 16,000 distinct CDR3 sequences, with more than 35% observed a single time. The top ten clones comprise almost 40% of the sample.

The investigation overall reported the following: Post-SBRT Shannon entropy and its change from baseline were lower in patients who developed distant metastases; baseline Shannon entropy was not associated with metastases. A decrease in unique TCR clone counts was observed after SBRT (median 10,088 before versus some 7,000 after; Wilcoxon paired P=0.011). The small cohort and short follow-up limited the study, so independent validation of the findings is needed. None of the reported P values were adjusted for multiple comparisons. Whether the expanded TCR clones were tumor-specific was not determined. Differences by metastasis status were reportedly seen in TRBV and TRBJ usage frequencies, involving two V genes at baseline and, after SBRT, nine V genes and two J genes.

Regarding this clonotype: This receptor's antigen is unknown. No per-base quality is available; no much larger clone lies one base away.

All patients had node-negative disease on CT and PET/CT, and none had a history of other malignancies or prior chemotherapy or radiotherapy. At each of the two time points, six milliliters of peripheral venous blood were collected into EDTA tubes. PBMCs were isolated by Ficoll-Paque Plus density-gradient centrifugation. Immediately after collection, samples were stored at -80 degrees C until analysis. The CDR3 has 14 amino acids, counting the end cysteine and phenylalanine. The retained sequence is limited to the CDR3, 42 bases, with the frame set at the first base. CDR1 and CDR2 were assigned from the germline V gene as MDHEN and SYDVKM. Trimming removed 5 bases from V and 2 bases from J; the gene matches leave 3 bases unexplained.

The specimen comprised PBMCs, sampled before or after stereotactic body radiation therapy (not recorded which). The chain was built from TRBV28 and TRBJ1-3; 7 bases in the junction line up with TRBD1. The sequence was obtained from a donor of 50 years or more with non-small cell lung cancer. CDR3 protein: CASSRQGAGNTIYF. The DNA sequence is TGTGCCAGCAGTAGACAGGGAGCTGGAAACACCATATATTTT. This CDR3, with the reference TRBV28 and TRBJ1-3 proteins standing in past its ends, gives the full variable domain DVKVTQSSRYLVKRTGEKVFLECVQDMDHENMFWYRQDPGLGLRLIYFSYDVKMKEKGDIPEGYSVSREKKERFSLILESASTNQTSMYLCASSRQGAGNTIYFGEGSWLTVV.